The entry below describes one T cell receptor beta chain. The repertoire was sequenced with immunoSEQ multiplex PCR; TCRdb's copy has only in-frame clones and lacks some. This table has 50,000 to 65,000 clones, roughly 90% appearing once. The data originate from a study of T cell changes during pregnancy in multiple sclerosis. CDR1 SGDLS and CDR2 YYNGEE come from the germline V gene. The CDR3 covers 15 residues. The V end lost 0 bases, the J end lost 0 bases, and 7 bases lay between the germline ends. The receptor comes from a female donor with multiple sclerosis, enrolled in a pregnancy study. V gene TRBV9 combines with J gene TRBJ1-3; D is unclear. Sample: peripheral blood, taken in the first trimester of pregnancy. The CDR3 bases are TGTGCCAGCAGCGTAGGGAGTTACTCTGGAAACACCATATATTTT. This encodes CASSVGSYSGNTIYF.